This T cell receptor beta chain was recovered during a study of T-cell memory formation after mild COVID-19. Points from the study as a whole: Memory sampled before infection contained some responding clones, suggesting cross-reactive memory joined. CD4/CD8 balance held among clones contracting day 15 to 85, and later expanders leaned CD4+.

This clonotype appeared a few times. Its target is unknown. TCRdb re-called the 5' RACE reads with MiXCR, one entry per CDR3 protein. The repertoire has about 250,000 distinct CDR3 sequences, around 15% of them found once; the top ten carry approximately 3.5%. The sample was PBMCs or a T cell subset sorted from them (not recorded which). The sequence was obtained from a young man who had mild COVID-19 (a few samples of this study predate the infection). Cell type and time point are not known.

The DNA of the CDR3 is TGTGCCAGCAGCCAAGCGGAGGGCCCGCGAGCTTTCTTT. This gives the protein CASSQAEGPRAFF. The genes are TRBV12-3 or TRBV12-4 and TRBJ1-1; D is ambiguous. CDR3 length equals 13 residues. V lost 6 bases to trimming and J lost 10 bases, with 18 bases between them.